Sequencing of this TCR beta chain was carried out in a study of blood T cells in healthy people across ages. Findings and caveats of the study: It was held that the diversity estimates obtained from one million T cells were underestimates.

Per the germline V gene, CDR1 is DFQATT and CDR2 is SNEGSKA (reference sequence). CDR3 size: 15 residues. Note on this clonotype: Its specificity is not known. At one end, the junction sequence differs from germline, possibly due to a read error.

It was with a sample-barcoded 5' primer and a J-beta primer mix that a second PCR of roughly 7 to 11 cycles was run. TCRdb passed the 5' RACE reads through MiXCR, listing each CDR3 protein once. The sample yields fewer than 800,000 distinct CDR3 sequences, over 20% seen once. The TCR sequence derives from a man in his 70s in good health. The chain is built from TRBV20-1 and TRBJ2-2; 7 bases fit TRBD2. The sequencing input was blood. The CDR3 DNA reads TGCAGTGCTAGATCCCTAGCGGAGAACACCGGGGAGCCGTTTTTT. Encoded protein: CSARSLAENTGEPFF.